The sequence of this T cell receptor (beta chain) was determined in a study of T cell repertoires in cytomegalovirus infection. CDR3 length: 13 amino acids. Germline V gene sequence: CDR1 DFQATT, CDR2 SNEGSKA (reference sequence). The V gene lost 0 bases and the J gene lost 6 bases, with 11 bases spanning the gap. TCRdb recomputed calls from the reads with MiXCR, one row per CDR3 protein. This sample has about 300,000 distinct CDR3 sequences, with approximately 10% found just once. This clonotype showed up many times. The material sequenced was PBMCs. The chain has TRBV20-1 and TRBJ1-2; D might be TRBD1 (6 bases). The clonotype comes from a human donor in good health (CMV status not recorded). Some clones in this sample may be carry-over from other donors' samples. The CDR3 DNA reads TGCAGTGCTAGAGATATGGGGGCACATGGCTACACCTTC. Protein: CSARDMGAHGYTF.